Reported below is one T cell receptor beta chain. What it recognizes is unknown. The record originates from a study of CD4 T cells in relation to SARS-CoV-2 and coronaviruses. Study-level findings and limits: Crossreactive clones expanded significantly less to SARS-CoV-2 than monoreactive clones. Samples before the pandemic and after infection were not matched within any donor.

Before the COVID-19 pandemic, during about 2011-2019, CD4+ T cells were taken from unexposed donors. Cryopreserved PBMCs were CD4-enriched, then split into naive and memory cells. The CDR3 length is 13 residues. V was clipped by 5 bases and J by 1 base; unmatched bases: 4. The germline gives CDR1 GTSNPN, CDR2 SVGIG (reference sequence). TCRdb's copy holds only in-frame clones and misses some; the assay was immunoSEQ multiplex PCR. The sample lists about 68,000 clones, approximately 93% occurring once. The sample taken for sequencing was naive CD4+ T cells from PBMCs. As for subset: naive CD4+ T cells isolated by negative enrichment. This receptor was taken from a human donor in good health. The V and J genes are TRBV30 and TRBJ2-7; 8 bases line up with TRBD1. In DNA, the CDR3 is TGTGCCTGGGAGACAGGGGTTTCCTACGAGCAGTACTTC. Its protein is CAWETGVSYEQYF.